Listed below are T cell receptor beta chains from one sample, sequenced in a study of T cell repertoires in cytomegalovirus infection. TCRdb re-analysed the reads in MiXCR, keeping a single row per CDR3 protein. Of 450,000 to 650,000 distinct CDR3 sequences listed, just under 40% are singletons. Their target antigens are unknown. The specimen was cultured PBMCs, collected from culture after CMV antigen stimulation. These receptors came from a human donor in good health (CMV status not recorded). Some clones in this sample may be carry-over from other donors' samples. CDR3s include the opening cysteine and the closing phenylalanine or tryptophan. The D gene is left open where the match is weak. Expanded clones are given a class, and other clones once, few, many or no size at all.

DNA: TGCGCCAGCAGCCTGTTGGGGACCCTCACAGATACGCAGTATTTT; CDR3: CASSLLGTLTDTQYF; D: .; J: TRBJ2-3; size: .; V: TRBV4-3
DNA: TGTGCCAGCAGCTTAGCTTTGCATATTGAGCAGTACTTC; CDR3: CASSLALHIEQYF; D: .; J: TRBJ2-7; size: few; V: TRBV7-8
DNA: TGTGCCAGCAGCCGGGGTCGCAATGAGCAGTTCTTC; CDR3: CASSRGRNEQFF; D: .; J: TRBJ2-1; size: .; V: TRBV7-8
DNA: TGTGCCAGCAGCTTAGATTTAGCGGGAACTCAAGAGACCCAGTACTTC; CDR3: CASSLDLAGTQETQYF; D: TRBD2; J: TRBJ2-5; size: .; V: TRBV11-3
DNA: TGTGCCAGCAAGACCTCCACCGGGGAGCTGTTTTTT; CDR3: CASKTSTGELFF; D: .; J: TRBJ2-2; size: .; V: TRBV2
DNA: TGTGCCAGCAGCTTAGGTGGGACAGGAGTTGATGAGCAGTTCTTC; CDR3: CASSLGGTGVDEQFF; D: TRBD1; J: TRBJ2-1; size: .; V: TRBV7-9
DNA: TGCAGTGCTCAAGGGGGCCGATATGGCTACACCTTC; CDR3: CSAQGGRYGYTF; D: TRBD1; J: TRBJ1-2; size: .; V: TRBV20-1
DNA: TGTGCCAGCAGCGTCCTAGCGGGGACTCCCAAAAACATTCAGTACTTC; CDR3: CASSVLAGTPKNIQYF; D: TRBD2; J: TRBJ2-4; size: few; V: TRBV7-2
DNA: TGTGCCAGCTTGACTAGCGGGGGGCCGGCAGGGGAGACCCAGTACTTC; CDR3: CASLTSGGPAGETQYF; D: TRBD2; J: TRBJ2-5; size: .; V: TRBV6-4
DNA: TGTGCCAGCAGCTTAGGACCTGACAGGGTCCTCACAGATACGCAGTATTTT; CDR3: CASSLGPDRVLTDTQYF; D: TRBD1; J: TRBJ2-3; size: few; V: TRBV11-2
DNA: TGTGCCAGCTCTCCGACCGGGACAGGGTTGGGCAATCAGCCCCAGCATTTT; CDR3: CASSPTGTGLGNQPQHF; D: TRBD1; J: TRBJ1-5; size: few; V: TRBV18
DNA: TGCAGCGGTGAAACAGGGGTTGGGAGTACGCAGTATTTT; CDR3: CSGETGVGSTQYF; D: TRBD1; J: TRBJ2-3; size: .; V: TRBV29-1
DNA: TGTGCCAGCTCACCGTTTGACGGCGGTGACGGCGGGGAGCTGTTTTTT; CDR3: CASSPFDGGDGGELFF; D: .; J: TRBJ2-2; size: .; V: TRBV18
DNA: TGTGCCATCACCTTCGATAAGGGGACGGGTGGCTACACCTTC; CDR3: CAITFDKGTGGYTF; D: .; J: TRBJ1-2; size: few; V: TRBV10-3
DNA: TGTGCCAGCAGCCCGGGGACGGCTGGGAGAACTAATGAAAAACTGTTTTTT; CDR3: CASSPGTAGRTNEKLFF; D: .; J: TRBJ1-4; size: .; V: TRBV7-9
DNA: TGTGCCAGCAGCTCCAGGACGTCCGGGGAGCTGTTTTTT; CDR3: CASSSRTSGELFF; D: .; J: TRBJ2-2; size: .; V: TRBV7-2
DNA: TGCGCCAGCAGCCAAGCCCGCGGGAGGGCCCTCTCTGGGGCCAACGTCCTGACTTTC; CDR3: CASSQARGRALSGANVLTF; D: TRBD2; J: TRBJ2-6; size: .; V: TRBV4-3
DNA: TGTGCCAGCAGCATCGGCCTCCAAGAGACCCAGTACTTC; CDR3: CASSIGLQETQYF; D: .; J: TRBJ2-5; size: many; V: TRBV7-6
DNA: TGTGCCAGCAGCCGCCGACAGGGGCTAGCAGCTTTCTTT; CDR3: CASSRRQGLAAFF; D: TRBD1; J: TRBJ1-1; size: .; V: TRBV14
DNA: TGCGCCAGCTCAAAAGCCCCCCCAGGGGGATCCTCTGGAAACACCATATATTTT; CDR3: CASSKAPPGGSSGNTIYF; D: TRBD1; J: TRBJ1-3; size: .; V: TRBV4-1
DNA: TGTGCCAGCAGCTTACAGGCACTATACGGCTATAACTATGGCTACACCTTC; CDR3: CASSLQALYGYNYGYTF; D: .; J: TRBJ1-2; size: .; V: TRBV7-2
DNA: TGTGCCAGTAGATCGGGGTCGTTCGGGGTCCGGGCTGGACGACAGCCCCAGCATTTT; CDR3: CASRSGSFGVRAGRQPQHF; D: .; J: TRBJ1-5; size: .; V: TRBV19
DNA: TGTGCCAGCCAGGGGGGGGACAGCGTACCCTACGAGCAGTACTTC; CDR3: CASQGGDSVPYEQYF; D: .; J: TRBJ2-7; size: .; V: TRBV18
DNA: TGCAGTGCTAGTTCGGGACAAGTCAATCAGCCCCAGCATTTT; CDR3: CSASSGQVNQPQHF; D: .; J: TRBJ1-5; size: few; V: TRBV20-1
DNA: TGTGCCAGCAGCCCGGGGATGGGCCGGGAAGCCTACGAGCAGTACTTC; CDR3: CASSPGMGREAYEQYF; D: .; J: TRBJ2-7; size: .; V: TRBV11-3
DNA: TGCAGTGCTAGAGATTTTAAGGGGGCTGGAAACACCATATATTTT; CDR3: CSARDFKGAGNTIYF; D: .; J: TRBJ1-3; size: .; V: TRBV20-1
DNA: TGTGCCAGTAGTCAGCGCGGCTCGGGGACTGAAGCTTTCTTT; CDR3: CASSQRGSGTEAFF; D: .; J: TRBJ1-1; size: .; V: TRBV19
DNA: TGTGCCAGCAGCGTGAGAGGGTTTGGGGAGACCCAGTACTTC; CDR3: CASSVRGFGETQYF; D: .; J: TRBJ2-5; size: once; V: TRBV7-6
DNA: TGTGCCAGCAGTTTCTGGCTAGCGGGAGGGGATGAGCAGTTCTTC; CDR3: CASSFWLAGGDEQFF; D: TRBD2; J: TRBJ2-1; size: few; V: TRBV12-3/TRBV12-4
DNA: TGTGCCAGCAGAGGTGGGGACCGACCCCAAGGGACCCAGTACTTC; CDR3: CASRGGDRPQGTQYF; D: .; J: TRBJ2-5; size: .; V: TRBV7-2
DNA: TGCGCCAGCAGCCAAGCGACCCCCGGGGAGCTGTTTTTT; CDR3: CASSQATPGELFF; D: .; J: TRBJ2-2; size: few; V: TRBV4-3
DNA: TGCAGTGCTAGAAGGGAGGGGGACACTGAAGCTTTCTTT; CDR3: CSARREGDTEAFF; D: .; J: TRBJ1-1; size: .; V: TRBV20-1
DNA: TGTGCCAGCAGTTTATCTCTCGGGATAGCTAATGAAAAACTGTTTTTT; CDR3: CASSLSLGIANEKLFF; D: .; J: TRBJ1-4; size: .; V: TRBV27
DNA: TGTGCCAGCAGCTTTTGGGGAACCGAAAAACTGTTTTTT; CDR3: CASSFWGTEKLFF; D: .; J: TRBJ1-4; size: .; V: TRBV5-4
DNA: TGTGCCAGCAGCCGATCGGGCCGGCCAGATACGCAGTATTTT; CDR3: CASSRSGRPDTQYF; D: .; J: TRBJ2-3; size: .; V: TRBV7-9
DNA: TGTGGCAGCAGCTTAGGGGGCGGGGACGCTTCCGCAGATACGCAGTATTTT; CDR3: CGSSLGGGDASADTQYF; D: .; J: TRBJ2-3; size: .; V: TRBV7-2
DNA: TGTGCCAGCAGTACGTTTCTCTGGGGGGGGGAAGCTTTCTTT; CDR3: CASSTFLWGGEAFF; D: .; J: TRBJ1-1; size: once; V: TRBV28
DNA: TGCAGTGAGGGCCTGGTGGGCAGAGCAAGACAGACCCAGTACTTC; CDR3: CSEGLVGRARQTQYF; D: .; J: TRBJ2-5; size: .; V: TRBV20-1
DNA: TGTGCCAGCTCCGACAGGGGCGCAAATTCACCCCTCCACTTT; CDR3: CASSDRGANSPLHF; D: TRBD1; J: TRBJ1-6; size: .; V: TRBV18
DNA: TGTGCCATCAGTCGGACTAGCGGGAGGATGGAGACCCAGTACTTC; CDR3: CAISRTSGRMETQYF; D: TRBD2; J: TRBJ2-5; size: .; V: TRBV10-3
DNA: TGCGCCAGCAGCCAGGGGGCAGGGCGTACTGGAAACACCATATATTTT; CDR3: CASSQGAGRTGNTIYF; D: .; J: TRBJ1-3; size: .; V: TRBV4-1